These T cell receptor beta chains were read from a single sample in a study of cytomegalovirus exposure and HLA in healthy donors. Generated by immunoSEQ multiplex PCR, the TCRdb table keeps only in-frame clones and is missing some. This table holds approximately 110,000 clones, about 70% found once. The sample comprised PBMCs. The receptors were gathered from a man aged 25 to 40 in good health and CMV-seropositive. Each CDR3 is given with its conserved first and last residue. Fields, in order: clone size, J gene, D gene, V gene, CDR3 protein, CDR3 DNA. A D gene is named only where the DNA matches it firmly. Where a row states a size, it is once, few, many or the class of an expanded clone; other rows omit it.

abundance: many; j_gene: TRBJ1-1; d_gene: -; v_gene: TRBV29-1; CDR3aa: CSVEVDTEAFF; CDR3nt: TGCAGCGTTGAGGTAGACACTGAAGCTTTCTTT
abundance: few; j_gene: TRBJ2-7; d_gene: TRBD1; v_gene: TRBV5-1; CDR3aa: CASSLAPGTGVEQYF; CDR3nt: TGCGCCAGCAGCTTGGCCCCCGGGACAGGGGTCGAGCAGTACTTC
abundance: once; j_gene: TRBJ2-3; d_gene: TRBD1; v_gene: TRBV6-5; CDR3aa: CASSYPGTGGPGTQYF; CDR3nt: TGTGCCAGCAGTTATCCCGGGACAGGGGGGCCTGGTACGCAGTATTTT
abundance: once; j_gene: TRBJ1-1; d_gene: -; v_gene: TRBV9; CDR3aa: CASSVDGGYPCVAFF; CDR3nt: TGTGCCAGCAGCGTAGACGGAGGATACCCGTGTGTAGCTTTCTTT
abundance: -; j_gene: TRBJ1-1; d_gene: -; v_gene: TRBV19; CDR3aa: CASSATSQGLEAFF; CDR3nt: TGTGCCAGTAGTGCGACCTCGCAGGGACTTGAAGCTTTCTTT
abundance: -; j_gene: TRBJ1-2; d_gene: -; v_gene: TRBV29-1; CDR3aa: CSGRTNYGYTF; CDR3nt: TGCAGCGGCAGGACAAACTACGGCTACACCTTC
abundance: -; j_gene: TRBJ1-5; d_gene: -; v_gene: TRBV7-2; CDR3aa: CASSSTGHPIAPQHF; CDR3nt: TGTGCCAGCAGCTCGACGGGACATCCGATCGCGCCCCAGCATTTT
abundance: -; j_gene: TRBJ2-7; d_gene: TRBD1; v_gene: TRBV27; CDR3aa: CASSSGQGISYEQYF; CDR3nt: TGTGCCAGCAGTTCGGGACAGGGAATCTCCTACGAGCAGTACTTC
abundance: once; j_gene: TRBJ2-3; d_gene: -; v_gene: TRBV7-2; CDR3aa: CASSLNALAADTQYF; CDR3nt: TGTGCCAGCAGCTTAAACGCGCTAGCCGCAGATACGCAGTATTTT
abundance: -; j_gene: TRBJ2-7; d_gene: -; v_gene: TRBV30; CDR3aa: CAWSFEGYEQYF; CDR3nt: TGTGCCTGGAGTTTTGAGGGCTACGAGCAGTACTTC
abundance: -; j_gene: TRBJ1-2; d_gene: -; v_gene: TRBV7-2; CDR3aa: CASSPSTGKDGYTF; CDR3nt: TGTGCCAGCAGCCCGTCAACAGGGAAAGATGGCTACACCTTC
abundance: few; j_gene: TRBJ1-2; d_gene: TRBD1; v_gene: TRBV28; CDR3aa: CASRTGGARVYGYTF; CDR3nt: TGTGCCAGCAGGACAGGGGGCGCAAGGGTTTATGGCTACACCTTC
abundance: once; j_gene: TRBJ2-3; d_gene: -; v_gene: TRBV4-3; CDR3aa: CASSQDGHYTQYF; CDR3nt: TGCGCCAGCAGCCAAGATGGGCACTATACGCAGTATTTT
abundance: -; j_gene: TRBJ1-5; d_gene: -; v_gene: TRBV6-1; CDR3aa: CASSGSQRSYSNQPQHF; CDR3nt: TGTGCCAGCAGTGGAAGTCAGAGGAGCTATAGCAATCAGCCCCAGCATTTT
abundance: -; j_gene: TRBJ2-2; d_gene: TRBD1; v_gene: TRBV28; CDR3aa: CASSPLRTGEVTMELFF; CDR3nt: TGTGCCAGCAGTCCACTTAGGACAGGGGAAGTAACAATGGAGCTGTTTTTT
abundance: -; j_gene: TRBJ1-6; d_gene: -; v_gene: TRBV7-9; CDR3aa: CASSVGQSNSPLHF; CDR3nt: TGTGCCAGCAGTGTCGGACAGTCTAATTCACCCCTCCACTTT
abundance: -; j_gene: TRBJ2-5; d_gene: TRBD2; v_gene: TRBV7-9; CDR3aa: CASSLRRLAGGGETQYF; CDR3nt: TGTGCCAGCAGCTTACGGAGGCTAGCGGGGGGAGGGGAGACCCAGTACTTC
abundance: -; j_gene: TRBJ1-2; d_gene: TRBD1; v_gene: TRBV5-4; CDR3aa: CASSSGQGTYGYPF; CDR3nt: TGTGCCAGCAGCTCGGGACAGGGGACCTATGGCTACCCCTTC
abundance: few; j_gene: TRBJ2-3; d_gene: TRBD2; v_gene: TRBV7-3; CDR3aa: CASSSTSRDTQYF; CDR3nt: TGTGCCAGCAGCTCGACTAGCAGAGATACGCAGTATTTT
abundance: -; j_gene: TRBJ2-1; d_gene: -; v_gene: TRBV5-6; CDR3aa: CASSYTGYNEQFF; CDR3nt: TGTGCCAGCAGCTATACGGGTTACAATGAGCAGTTCTTC
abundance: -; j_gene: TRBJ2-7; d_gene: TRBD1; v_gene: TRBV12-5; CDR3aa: CASGLPGGIEQYF; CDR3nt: TGTGCTAGTGGTTTGCCAGGGGGCATCGAGCAGTACTTC
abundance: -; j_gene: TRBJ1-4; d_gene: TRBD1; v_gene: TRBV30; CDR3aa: CAWSPRQGEKLFF; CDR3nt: TGTGCCTGGAGTCCTCGACAGGGCGAAAAACTGTTTTTT
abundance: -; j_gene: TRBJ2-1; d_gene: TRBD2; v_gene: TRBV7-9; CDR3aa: CASTLTGERGPTYNEQFF; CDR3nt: TGTGCCAGCACCCTGACCGGCGAGCGGGGGCCCACCTACAATGAGCAGTTCTTC
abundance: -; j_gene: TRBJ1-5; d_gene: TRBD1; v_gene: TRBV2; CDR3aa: CASRDRRPNQPQHF; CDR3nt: TGTGCCAGCAGGGACAGGCGCCCCAATCAGCCCCAGCATTTT
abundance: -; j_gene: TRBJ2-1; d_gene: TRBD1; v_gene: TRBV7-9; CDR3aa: CSSSPFGQGASNEQFF; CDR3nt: TGTTCCAGCAGCCCATTCGGACAGGGGGCAAGCAATGAGCAGTTCTTC
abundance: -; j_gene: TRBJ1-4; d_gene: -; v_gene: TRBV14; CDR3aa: CASSQYRENEKLFF; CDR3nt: TGTGCCAGCAGCCAATACAGGGAGAATGAAAAACTGTTTTTT
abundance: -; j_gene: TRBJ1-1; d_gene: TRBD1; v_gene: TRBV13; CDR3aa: CASRRDRGTLVAFF; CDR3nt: TGTGCCAGCAGGAGGGACAGAGGAACACTTGTAGCTTTCTTT
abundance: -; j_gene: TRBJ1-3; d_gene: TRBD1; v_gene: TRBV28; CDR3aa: CASSRDRGRTYSGNTIYF; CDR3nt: TGTGCCAGCAGCCGGGACAGGGGCCGCACGTACTCTGGAAACACCATATATTTT
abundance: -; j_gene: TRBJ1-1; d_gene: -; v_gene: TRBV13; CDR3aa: CASSLSRLVNTEAFF; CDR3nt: TGTGCCAGCAGCTTATCGCGCCTGGTGAACACTGAAGCTTTCTTT
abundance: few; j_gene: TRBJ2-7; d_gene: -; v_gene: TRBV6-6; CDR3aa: CASSTAQGTGYEQYF; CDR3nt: TGTGCCAGCAGCACCGCCCAGGGAACGGGCTACGAGCAGTACTTC
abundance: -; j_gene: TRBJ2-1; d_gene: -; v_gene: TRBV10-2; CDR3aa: CASSEIGVVRNEQFF; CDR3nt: TGCGCCAGCAGTGAAATAGGGGTTGTGAGGAATGAGCAGTTCTTC
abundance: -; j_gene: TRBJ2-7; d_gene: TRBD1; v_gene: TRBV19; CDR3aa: CASSLRPGQGAIEQYF; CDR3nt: TGTGCCAGTAGCCTTAGACCGGGACAGGGGGCGATCGAGCAGTACTTC
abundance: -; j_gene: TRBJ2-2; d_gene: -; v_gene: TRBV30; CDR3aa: CAWRRQSRGELFF; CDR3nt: TGTGCCTGGAGAAGGCAGAGCAGGGGGGAGCTGTTTTTT
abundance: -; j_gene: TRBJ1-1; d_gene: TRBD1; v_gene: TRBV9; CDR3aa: CASSGQTGGNTEAFF; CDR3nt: TGTGCCAGCAGCGGACAGACAGGGGGGAACACTGAAGCTTTCTTT
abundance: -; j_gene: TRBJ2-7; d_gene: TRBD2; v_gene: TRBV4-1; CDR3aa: CASSQVRRGGLGEQYF; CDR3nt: TGCGCCAGCAGCCAAGTACGTCGGGGGGGTCTGGGGGAGCAGTACTTC
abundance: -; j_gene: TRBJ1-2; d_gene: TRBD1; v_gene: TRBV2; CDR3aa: CASRWTGAGDGYTF; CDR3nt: TGTGCCAGCAGGTGGACAGGGGCAGGAGATGGCTACACCTTC
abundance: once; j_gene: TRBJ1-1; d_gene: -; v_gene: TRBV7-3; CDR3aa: CASSFSSEAEAFF; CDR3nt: TGTGCCAGCAGCTTTAGTTCAGAGGCTGAAGCTTTCTTT
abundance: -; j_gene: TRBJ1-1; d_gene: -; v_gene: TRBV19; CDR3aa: CASSIGEGAEAFF; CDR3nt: TGTGCCAGTAGTATAGGGGAAGGGGCTGAAGCTTTCTTT
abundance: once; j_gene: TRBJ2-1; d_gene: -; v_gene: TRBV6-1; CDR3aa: CASSEQDIYNEQFF; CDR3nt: TGTGCCAGCAGTGAGCAGGATATTTACAATGAGCAGTTCTTC
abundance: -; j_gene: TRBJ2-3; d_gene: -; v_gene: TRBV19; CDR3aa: CASSPLGQFSTDTQYF; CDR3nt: TGTGCCAGTAGTCCGCTAGGTCAGTTTAGCACAGATACGCAGTATTTT
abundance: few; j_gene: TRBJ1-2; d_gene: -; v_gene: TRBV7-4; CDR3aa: CASSPAGDGYGYTF; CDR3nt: TGTGCCAGCAGTCCAGCAGGGGATGGCTATGGCTACACCTTC
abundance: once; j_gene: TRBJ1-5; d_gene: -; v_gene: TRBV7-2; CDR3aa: CASSPQGNREQPQHF; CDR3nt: TGTGCCAGCAGCCCCCAAGGGAACAGGGAGCAGCCCCAGCATTTT
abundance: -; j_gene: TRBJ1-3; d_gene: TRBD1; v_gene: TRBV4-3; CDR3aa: CASSQGQGGGNTIYF; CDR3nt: TGCGCCAGCAGCCAAGGACAGGGTGGTGGAAACACCATATATTTT
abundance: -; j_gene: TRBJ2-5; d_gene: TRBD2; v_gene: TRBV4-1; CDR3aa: CASSQGGAGGLYLQETQYF; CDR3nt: TGCGCCAGCAGCCAAGGGGGGGCGGGGGGATTATACCTACAAGAGACCCAGTACTTC
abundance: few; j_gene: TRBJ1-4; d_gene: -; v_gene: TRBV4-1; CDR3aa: CASSLLQGSANEKLFF; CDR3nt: TGCGCCAGCAGTCTTTTACAGGGTTCGGCTAATGAAAAACTGTTTTTT
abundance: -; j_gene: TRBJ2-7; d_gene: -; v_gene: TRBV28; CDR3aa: CASSGWSRGFYEQYF; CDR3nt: TGTGCCAGCAGTGGATGGAGCAGGGGCTTCTACGAGCAGTACTTC
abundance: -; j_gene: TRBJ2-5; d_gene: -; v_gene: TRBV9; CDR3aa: CASGQGQPQETQYF; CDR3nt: TGTGCCAGCGGACAAGGACAGCCTCAAGAGACCCAGTACTTC
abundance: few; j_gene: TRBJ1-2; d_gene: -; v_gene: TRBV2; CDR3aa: CASSVLATNYGYTF; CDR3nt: TGTGCCAGCAGTGTGTTAGCAACTAACTATGGCTACACCTTC
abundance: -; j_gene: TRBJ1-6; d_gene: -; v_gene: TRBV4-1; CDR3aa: CASSPGHFGNSPLHF; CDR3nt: TGCGCCAGCAGCCCGGGACATTTCGGAAATTCACCCCTCCACTTT
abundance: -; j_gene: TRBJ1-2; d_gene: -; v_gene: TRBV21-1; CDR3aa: CASSCVQPKPWYGYTF; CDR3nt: TGTGCCAGCAGCTGTGTACAGCCCAAACCGTGGTATGGCTACACCTTC